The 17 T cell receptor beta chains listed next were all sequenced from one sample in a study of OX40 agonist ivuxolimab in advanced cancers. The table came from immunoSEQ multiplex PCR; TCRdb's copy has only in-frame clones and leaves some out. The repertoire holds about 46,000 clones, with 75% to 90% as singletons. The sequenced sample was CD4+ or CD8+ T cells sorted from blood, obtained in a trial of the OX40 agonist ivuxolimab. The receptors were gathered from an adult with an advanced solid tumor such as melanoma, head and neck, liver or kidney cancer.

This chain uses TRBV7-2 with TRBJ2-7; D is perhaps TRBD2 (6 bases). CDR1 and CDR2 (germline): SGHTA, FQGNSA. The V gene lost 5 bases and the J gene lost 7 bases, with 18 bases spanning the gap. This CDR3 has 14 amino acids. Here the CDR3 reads CASSPYGGPWEQYF. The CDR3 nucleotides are TGTGCCAGCAGCCCATACGGGGGACCCTGGGAGCAGTACTTC.

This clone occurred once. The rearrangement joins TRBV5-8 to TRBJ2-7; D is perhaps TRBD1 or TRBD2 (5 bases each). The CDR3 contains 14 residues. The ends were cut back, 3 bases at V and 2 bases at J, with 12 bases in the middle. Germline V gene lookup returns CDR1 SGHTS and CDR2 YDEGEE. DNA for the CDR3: TGTGCCAGCAGCTCCGGGACGGGAACCTACGAGCAGTACTTC. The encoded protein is CASSSGTGTYEQYF.

For the CDR3, the DNA is TGTGCCAGCAGTCTAGGACTGGGACCCTACGAGCAGTACTTC. This gives the protein CASSLGLGPYEQYF. The V and J genes are TRBV11-2 and TRBJ2-7, with D perhaps TRBD1 or TRBD2 (5 bases each). The CDR3 covers 14 residues. Germline assignment: CDR1 SGHAT and CDR2 FQNNGV. The germline V and J ends were trimmed by 6 bases and 2 bases, with 14 bases remaining between them.

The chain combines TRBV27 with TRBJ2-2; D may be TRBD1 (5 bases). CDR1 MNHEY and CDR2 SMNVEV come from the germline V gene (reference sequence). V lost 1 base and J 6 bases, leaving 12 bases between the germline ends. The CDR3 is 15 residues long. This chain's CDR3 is CASSLLSGLSGELFF. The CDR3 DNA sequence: TGTGCCAGCAGTTTATTGTCAGGGCTGTCCGGGGAGCTGTTTTTT.

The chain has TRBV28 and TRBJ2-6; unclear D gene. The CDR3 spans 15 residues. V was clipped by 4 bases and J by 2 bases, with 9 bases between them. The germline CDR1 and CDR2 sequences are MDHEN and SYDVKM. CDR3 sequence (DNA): TGTGCCAGCAGTTCTACAAGGACTGGGGCCAACGTCCTGACTTTC. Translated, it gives CASSSTRTGANVLTF. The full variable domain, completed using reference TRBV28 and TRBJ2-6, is DVKVTQSSRYLVKRTGEKVFLECVQDMDHENMFWYRQDPGLGLRLIYFSYDVKMKEKGDIPEGYSVSREKKERFSLILESASTNQTSMYLCASSSTRTGANVLTFGAGSRLTVL.

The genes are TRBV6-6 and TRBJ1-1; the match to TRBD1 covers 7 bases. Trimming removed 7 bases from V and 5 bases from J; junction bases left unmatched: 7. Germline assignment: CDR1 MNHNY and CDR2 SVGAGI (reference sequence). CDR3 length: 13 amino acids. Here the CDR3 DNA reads TGTGCCAGCATCTCCCGGGACAGAACTGAAGCTTTCTTT. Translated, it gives CASISRDRTEAFF.

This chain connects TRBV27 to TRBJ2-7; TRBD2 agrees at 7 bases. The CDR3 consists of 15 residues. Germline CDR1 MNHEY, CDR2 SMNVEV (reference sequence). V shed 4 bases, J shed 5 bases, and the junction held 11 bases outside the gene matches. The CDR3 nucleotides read TGTGCCAGCAGTTCTGCGACTAGCAATTTCCACGAGCAGTACTTC. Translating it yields CASSSATSNFHEQYF.

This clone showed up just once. CDR3 sequence reads: CASSPDSFSSYEQYF. The CDR3 DNA reads as TGTGCCAGCAGCCCCGATAGCTTTTCTAGCTACGAGCAGTACTTC. J is TRBJ2-7 and V is TRBV9, with D unclear. Germline V gene sequence: CDR1 SGDLS, CDR2 YYNGEE. The CDR3 extends over 15 amino acids. Trimming took off 4 bases at V and 3 bases at J, with 17 bases between the two ends.

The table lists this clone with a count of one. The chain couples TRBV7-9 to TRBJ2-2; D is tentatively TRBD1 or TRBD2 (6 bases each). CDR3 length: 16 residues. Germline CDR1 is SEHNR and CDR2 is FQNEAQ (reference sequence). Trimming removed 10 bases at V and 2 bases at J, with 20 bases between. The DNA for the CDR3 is TGTGCCATGGGGGGCGCAATAGGCAGAAACACCGGGGAGCTGTTTTTT. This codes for CAMGGAIGRNTGELFF.

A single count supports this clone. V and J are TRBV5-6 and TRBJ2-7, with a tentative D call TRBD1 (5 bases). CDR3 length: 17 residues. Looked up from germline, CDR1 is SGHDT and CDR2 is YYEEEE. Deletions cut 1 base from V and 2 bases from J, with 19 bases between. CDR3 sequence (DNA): TGTGCCAGCAGCTTGCTTTTGGGTCAGGGTATTACCTACGAGCAGTACTTC. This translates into CASSLLLGQGITYEQYF.

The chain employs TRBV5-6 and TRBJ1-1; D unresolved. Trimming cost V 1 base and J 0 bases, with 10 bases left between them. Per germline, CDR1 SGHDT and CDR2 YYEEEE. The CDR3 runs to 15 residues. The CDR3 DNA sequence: TGTGCCAGCAGCTTGTTTCTCCCGCTGAACACTGAAGCTTTCTTT. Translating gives CASSLFLPLNTEAFF.

CDR3 coding DNA: TGTGCCACCAGCAGAGAGCCAGAGACCGTCTACGAGCAGTACTTC. Its protein product is CATSREPETVYEQYF. The chain uses TRBV15 and TRBJ2-7, with D unresolved. Trimming pared 0 bases from V and 3 bases from J, leaving 12 bases between. The CDR3 loop spans 15 amino acids. The V gene's germline CDR1 is LNHNV and CDR2 YYDKDF (reference sequence).

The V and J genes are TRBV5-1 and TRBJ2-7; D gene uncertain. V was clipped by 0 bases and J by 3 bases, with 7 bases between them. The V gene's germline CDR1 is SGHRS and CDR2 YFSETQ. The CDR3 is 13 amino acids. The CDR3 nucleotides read TGCGCCAGCAGCTTGGGAACCCGCTACGAGCAGTACTTC. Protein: CASSLGTRYEQYF.

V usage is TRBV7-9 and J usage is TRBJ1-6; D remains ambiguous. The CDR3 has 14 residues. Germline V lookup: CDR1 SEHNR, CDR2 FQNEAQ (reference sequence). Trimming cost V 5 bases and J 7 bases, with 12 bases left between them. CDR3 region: CASSPLPMNSPLHF. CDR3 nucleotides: TGTGCCAGCAGCCCATTACCGATGAATTCACCCCTCCACTTT.

CDR3 amino acids: CASSPGLAGDLNTGELFF. The CDR3 coding sequence is TGCGCCAGCAGCCCCGGACTAGCGGGAGATCTGAACACCGGGGAGCTGTTTTTT. This chain connects TRBV4-3 to TRBJ2-2, with 13 bases aligning to TRBD2. V shed 4 bases and J 1 base; nucleotides not matched to a gene: 6. This CDR3 has 18 amino acids. Germline V gene sequence: CDR1 LGHNA, CDR2 YSLEER.

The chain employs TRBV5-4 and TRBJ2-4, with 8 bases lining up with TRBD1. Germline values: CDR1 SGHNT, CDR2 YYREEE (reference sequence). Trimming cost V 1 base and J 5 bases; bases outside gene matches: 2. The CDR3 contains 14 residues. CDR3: CASSLQGAENIQYF. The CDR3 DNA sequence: TGTGCCAGCAGCTTGCAGGGGGCCGAAAACATTCAGTACTTC.

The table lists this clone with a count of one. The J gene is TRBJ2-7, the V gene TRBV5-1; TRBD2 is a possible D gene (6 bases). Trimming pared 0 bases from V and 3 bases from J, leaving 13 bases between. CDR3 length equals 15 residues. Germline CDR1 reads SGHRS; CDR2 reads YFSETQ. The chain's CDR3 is CASSLAQGGGYEQYF. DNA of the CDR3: TGCGCCAGCAGCTTGGCCCAGGGAGGCGGCTACGAGCAGTACTTC.